This TCR beta chain was documented in a study of OX40 agonist ivuxolimab in advanced cancers. Study-level information: Ivuxolimab is a fully human IgG2 antibody that activates OX40 (CD134). Study-wide points: In CD8+ T cells, expanded clones were on average more numerous than in CD4+.

This clone was counted at least ten times. Antigen: not known. This CDR3 has 13 residues. The ends were cut back, 5 bases at V and 4 bases at J, with 12 bases in the middle. Per the germline V gene, CDR1 is SGHRS and CDR2 is YFSETQ. Sequencing was performed with immunoSEQ multiplex PCR; in TCRdb, only in-frame clones are kept and a portion is missing. This sample carries approximately 75,000 clones, around four fifths of them seen once, and the ten largest clones take 5% to 6%. Baseline, cycle 4 day 1, and cycle 7 day 1 were the blood sampling points. The clonotype was recovered from an adult with an advanced solid tumor such as melanoma, head and neck, liver or kidney cancer. This sample comprised CD4+ or CD8+ T cells sorted from blood, obtained in a trial of the OX40 agonist ivuxolimab. The J gene is TRBJ1-1, the V gene TRBV5-1, with TRBD1 as a possible D gene (5 bases). The CDR3 region is CASSRVGGTEAFF. The DNA for the CDR3 is TGCGCCAGCAGTCGAGTGGGGGGCACTGAAGCTTTCTTT. The entire variable domain, with the rest obtained from reference TRBV5-1 and TRBJ1-1, is as follows: KAGVTQTPRYLIKTRGQQVTLSCSPISGHRSVSWYQQTPGQGLQFLFEYFSETQRNKGNFPGRFSGRQFSNSRSEMNVSTLELGDSALYLCASSRVGGTEAFFGQGTRLTVV.